A selection of T cell receptor beta chains follows, all from one sample in a study of shared clonotypes between healthy human individuals. Sequenced by immunoSEQ multiplex PCR; TCRdb stores in-frame clones only, minus some. The sample consists of about 1.1 million clones, 70% to 85% of them appearing once. Sequencing was performed on memory CD4+ T cells from PBMCs. These receptors were collected from a man aged 18 to 30 in good health. Some clones in this sample may be carry-over from other donors' samples. Both conserved end residues are part of each CDR3. The D gene is left open where the match is weak. Clone sizes are given selectively: once, few, many, or a class where the clone is expanded.

>TRBV28|few|NA|TRBJ1-2
TGTGCCAGCAGGGAGGGGGGCTCAGCTTTTAATGGCTACACCTTC
CASREGGSAFNGYTF
>TRBV19|NA|TRBD1|TRBJ1-5
TGTGCCAGTACCTCCGGGACAGCGTGGGCCAATCAGCCCCAGCATTTT
CASTSGTAWANQPQHF
>TRBV4-2|NA|TRBD2|TRBJ2-5
TGTGCCAGCAGCCAAGCGGGGGTACTAGCGGGAGGGGAGACCCAGTACTTC
CASSQAGVLAGGETQYF
>TRBV18|once|TRBD2|TRBJ2-1
TGTGCCAGCTCACTAGCGGGAGATAAAAATGAGCAGTTCTTC
CASSLAGDKNEQFF
>TRBV9|NA|TRBD2|TRBJ2-1
TGTGCCAGCAGCGTAGGGGGTAGCGGGAGTCATGAGCAGTTCTTC
CASSVGGSGSHEQFF
>TRBV10-3|NA|NA|TRBJ2-7
TGTGCCATCAGCCCCTCGGGAGAGCCGACCTACGAGCAGTACTTC
CAISPSGEPTYEQYF
>TRBV5-1|NA|TRBD1|TRBJ2-7
TGCGCCAGCAGCCGGGACAGCGCCTACGAGCAGTACTTC
CASSRDSAYEQYF
>TRBV11-2|NA|NA|TRBJ2-3
TGTGCCAGCAGCTTAGTCAGGGGAAGCCCAGATACGCAGTATTTT
CASSLVRGSPDTQYF
>TRBV11-2|NA|NA|TRBJ2-5
TGTGCCAGCAGCTCCACCTGGGGAAACCAAGAGACCCAGTACTTC
CASSSTWGNQETQYF
>TRBV7-2|few|NA|TRBJ1-2
TGTGCCAGCAGCCCGGGACGGACCTATGGCTACACCTTC
CASSPGRTYGYTF
>TRBV2|NA|TRBD2|TRBJ2-2
TGTGCCAGCAGTGGGGCTAGCGGGGGGAACACCGGGGAGCTGTTTTTT
CASSGASGGNTGELFF
>TRBV7-9|NA|TRBD1|TRBJ1-1
TGTGCCAGCAGCCCCAGACAGGGACAGAACACTGAAGCTTTCTTT
CASSPRQGQNTEAFF
>TRBV7-2|NA|NA|TRBJ2-5
TGTGCCAGCAGCCCACTTCGGGGCCTGGAGACCCAGTACTTC
CASSPLRGLETQYF
>TRBV4-3|few|TRBD1|TRBJ2-5
TGCGCCAGCAGCCGACAGGGGTTCCAAGAGACCCAGTACTTC
CASSRQGFQETQYF
>TRBV28|many|NA|TRBJ2-4
TGTGCCAGCAGTACTATAGCCAAAAACATTCAGTACTTC
CASSTIAKNIQYF
>TRBV7-2|NA|TRBD1|TRBJ1-1
TGTGCCAGCAGCGCCAAGGGGGCCAAGACTGAAGCTTTCTTT
CASSAKGAKTEAFF
>TRBV11-3|NA|NA|TRBJ2-5
TGTGCCAGCAGCCGAAAAAACCAAGAGACCCAGTACTTC
CASSRKNQETQYF
>TRBV29-1|NA|NA|TRBJ2-5
TGCAGCGCAGGGGTAGGGCAAGAGACCCAGTACTTC
CSAGVGQETQYF
>TRBV14|NA|NA|TRBJ1-2
TGTGCCAGCAGCCAAGGGCCACCCCCCCTGTATGGCTACACCTTC
CASSQGPPPLYGYTF
>TRBV6-6|NA|TRBD1|TRBJ1-1
TGTGCCAGCAACGACCCTGGACAGGAGAAGAACACTGAAGCTTTCTTT
CASNDPGQEKNTEAFF
>TRBV5-4|NA|NA|TRBJ2-5
TGTGCCAGCAGCTTTAACACAGGGTTAGAGACCCAGTACTTC
CASSFNTGLETQYF
>TRBV29-1|NA|TRBD2|TRBJ2-1
TGCAGCGTCGATCGGACTAGCGGGTACAATGAGCAGTTCTTC
CSVDRTSGYNEQFF
>TRBV7-9|NA|NA|TRBJ1-3
TGTGCCAGCAGCTTCTTAGCCGCCTCTGGAAACACCATATATTTT
CASSFLAASGNTIYF
>TRBV19|NA|TRBD1|TRBJ1-4
TGTGCCAGTAGTTCCTTACGGTCCGGGACAGGGAATGAAAAACTGTTTTTT
CASSSLRSGTGNEKLFF
>TRBV5-5|many|NA|TRBJ2-3
TGTGCCAGCAGCTTCAGGGGCACAGATACGCAGTATTTT
CASSFRGTDTQYF
>TRBV11-2|NA|NA|TRBJ2-7
TGTGCCAGCAGCTTAACTAGATACTCCTACGAGCAGTACTTC
CASSLTRYSYEQYF
>TRBV28|NA|NA|TRBJ2-7
TGTGCCAGCAGTTTTAGGGGCCAGGGGAGATACGAGCAGTACTTC
CASSFRGQGRYEQYF
>TRBV2|NA|NA|TRBJ1-1
TGTGCCAGCAGTGAAATATATGGTGAAGCTTTCTTT
CASSEIYGEAFF
>TRBV2|NA|TRBD1|TRBJ1-1
TGTGCCAGCACCTTAATGGGGACAGCTCGTACTGAAGCTTTCTTT
CASTLMGTARTEAFF
>TRBV11-3|NA|TRBD2|TRBJ2-3
TGTGCCAGCAGCCCCGGGGGGGGCGGGAGGTTTGATACGCAGTATTTT
CASSPGGGGRFDTQYF
>TRBV28|NA|TRBD2|TRBJ2-7
TGTGCCAGTAGAGCGGGGGACTACGAGCAGTACTTC
CASRAGDYEQYF
>TRBV11-3|NA|TRBD1|TRBJ1-1
TGTGCCAGCAGCCGGGACAGCTACACTGAAGCTTTCTTT
CASSRDSYTEAFF
>TRBV30|once|NA|TRBJ1-3
TGTGCCTGGAGTAAACCCTCCACCGGCGGTGGAAACACCATATATTTT
CAWSKPSTGGGNTIYF
>TRBV28|NA|NA|TRBJ2-4
TGTGCCAGCGGACAAACTGCAGCCAAAAACATTCAGTACTTC
CASGQTAAKNIQYF
>TRBV18|NA|TRBD1|TRBJ1-1
TGTGCCAGCTCACCGAGTGCAGGGGGCGGATCTGAAGCTTTCTTT
CASSPSAGGGSEAFF
>TRBV9|NA|TRBD1|TRBJ2-2
TGTGCCAGCAGCCGGGACAGGGCCACCGGGGAGCTGTTTTTT
CASSRDRATGELFF
>TRBV19|NA|NA|TRBJ2-1
TGTGCCAGTAGTATATTAGTCGGGAGAGGGACGCATGAGCAGTTCTTC
CASSILVGRGTHEQFF
>TRBV5-1|NA|NA|TRBJ2-6
TGCGCCAGCAGCCTCGGACAGCCCTCTGGGGCCAACGTCCTGACTTTC
CASSLGQPSGANVLTF
>TRBV2|NA|NA|TRBJ2-5
TGTGCCAGCAGTGACGCCACTTTTTGGCCAGAGACCCAGTACTTC
CASSDATFWPETQYF
>TRBV19|NA|NA|TRBJ2-2
TGTGCCAGTAGTATTTGGGGTGCGAACACCGGGGAGCTGTTTTTT
CASSIWGANTGELFF
>TRBV5-6|NA|NA|TRBJ2-5
TGTGCCAGCAGCTTGATCTCTTTCGGAAGGGAGACCCAGTACTTC
CASSLISFGRETQYF
>TRBV5-4|once|NA|TRBJ2-5
TGTGCCAGCAGCTTGGGGGCTAGCCTACCGGAGACCCAGTACTTC
CASSLGASLPETQYF